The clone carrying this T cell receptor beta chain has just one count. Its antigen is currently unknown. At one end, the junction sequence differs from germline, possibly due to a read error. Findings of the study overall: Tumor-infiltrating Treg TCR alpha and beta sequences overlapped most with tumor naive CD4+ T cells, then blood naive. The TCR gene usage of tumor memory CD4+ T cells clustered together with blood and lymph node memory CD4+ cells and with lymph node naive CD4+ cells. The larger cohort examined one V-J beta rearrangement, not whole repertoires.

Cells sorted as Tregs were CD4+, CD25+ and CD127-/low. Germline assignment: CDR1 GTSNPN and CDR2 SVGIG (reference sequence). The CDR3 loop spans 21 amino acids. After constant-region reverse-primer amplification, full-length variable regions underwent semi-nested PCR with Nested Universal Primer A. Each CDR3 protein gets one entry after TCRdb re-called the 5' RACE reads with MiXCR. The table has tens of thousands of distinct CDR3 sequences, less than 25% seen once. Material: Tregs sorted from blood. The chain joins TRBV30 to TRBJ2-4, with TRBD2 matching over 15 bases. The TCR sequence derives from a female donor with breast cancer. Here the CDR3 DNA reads TGTGCCCGGAGTGTACGACGAGGACTAGCGGGAGGGCCGCCAGCCAAAAACATTCAGTACTTC. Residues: CARSVRRGLAGGPPAKNIQYF.